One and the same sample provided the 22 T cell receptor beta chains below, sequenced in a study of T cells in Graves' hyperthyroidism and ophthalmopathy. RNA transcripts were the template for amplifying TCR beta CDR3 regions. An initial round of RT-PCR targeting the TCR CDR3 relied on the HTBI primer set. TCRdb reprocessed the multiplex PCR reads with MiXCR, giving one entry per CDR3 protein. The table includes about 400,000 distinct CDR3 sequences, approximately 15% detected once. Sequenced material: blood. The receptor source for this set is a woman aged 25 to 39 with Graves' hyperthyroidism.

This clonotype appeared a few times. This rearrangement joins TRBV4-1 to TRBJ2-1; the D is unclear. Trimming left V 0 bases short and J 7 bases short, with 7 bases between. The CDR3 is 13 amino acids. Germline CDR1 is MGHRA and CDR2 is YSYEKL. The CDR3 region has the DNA TGCGCCAGCAGCCAAGATCAAGCAAATGAGCAGTTCTTC. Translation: CASSQDQANEQFF.

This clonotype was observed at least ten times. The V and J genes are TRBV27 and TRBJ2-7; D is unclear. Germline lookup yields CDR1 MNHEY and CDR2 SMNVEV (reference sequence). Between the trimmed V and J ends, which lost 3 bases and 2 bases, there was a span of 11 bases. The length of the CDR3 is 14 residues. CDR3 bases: TGTGCCAGCAGTTTTAGGGCCGCCACCTACGAGCAGTACTTC. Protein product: CASSFRAATYEQYF.

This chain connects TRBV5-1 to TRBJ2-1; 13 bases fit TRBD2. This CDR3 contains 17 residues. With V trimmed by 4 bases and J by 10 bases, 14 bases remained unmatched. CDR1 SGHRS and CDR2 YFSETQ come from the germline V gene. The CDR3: CASSGTTGLAGVGEQFF. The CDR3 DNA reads TGCGCCAGCAGCGGGACGACAGGACTAGCGGGAGTTGGAGAGCAGTTCTTC.

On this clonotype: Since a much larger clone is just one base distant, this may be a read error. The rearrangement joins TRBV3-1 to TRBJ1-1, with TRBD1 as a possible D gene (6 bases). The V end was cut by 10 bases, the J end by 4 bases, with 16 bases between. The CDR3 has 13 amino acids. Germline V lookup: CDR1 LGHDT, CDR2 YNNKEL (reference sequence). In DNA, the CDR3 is TGTGCCACCAGACCGGGGGGCGGCACTGAAGCTTTCTTT. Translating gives CATRPGGGTEAFF.

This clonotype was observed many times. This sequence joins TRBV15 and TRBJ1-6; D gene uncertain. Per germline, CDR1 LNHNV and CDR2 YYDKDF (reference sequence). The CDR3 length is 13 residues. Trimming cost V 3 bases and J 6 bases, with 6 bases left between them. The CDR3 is CATSREINSPLHF. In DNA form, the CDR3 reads TGTGCCACCAGCAGGGAGATTAATTCACCCCTCCACTTT.

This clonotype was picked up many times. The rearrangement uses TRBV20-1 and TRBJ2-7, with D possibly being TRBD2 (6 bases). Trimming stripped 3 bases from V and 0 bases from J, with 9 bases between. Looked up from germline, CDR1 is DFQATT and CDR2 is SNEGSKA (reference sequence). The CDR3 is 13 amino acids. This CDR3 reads CSARGDFSYEQYF. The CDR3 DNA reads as TGCAGTGCTAGGGGGGACTTCTCCTACGAGCAGTACTTC.

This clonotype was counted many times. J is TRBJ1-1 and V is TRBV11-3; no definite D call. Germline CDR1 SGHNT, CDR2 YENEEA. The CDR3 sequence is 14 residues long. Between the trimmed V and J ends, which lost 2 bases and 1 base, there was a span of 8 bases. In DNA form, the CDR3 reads TGTGCCAGCAGCTTAAGAGGAGGGAACACTGAAGCTTTCTTT. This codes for CASSLRGGNTEAFF.

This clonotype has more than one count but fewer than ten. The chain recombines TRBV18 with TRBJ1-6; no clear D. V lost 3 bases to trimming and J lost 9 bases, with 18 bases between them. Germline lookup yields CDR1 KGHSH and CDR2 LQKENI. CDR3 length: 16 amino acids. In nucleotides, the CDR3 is TGTGCCAGCTCACCTACGACCGGGGTCGAGGGTTCACCCCTCCACTTT. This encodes CASSPTTGVEGSPLHF. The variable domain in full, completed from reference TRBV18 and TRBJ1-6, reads NAGVMQNPRHLVRRRGQEARLRCSPMKGHSHVYWYRQLPEEGLKFMVYLQKENIIDESGMPKERFSAEFPKEGPSILRIQQVVRGDSAAYFCASSPTTGVEGSPLHFGNGTRLTVT.

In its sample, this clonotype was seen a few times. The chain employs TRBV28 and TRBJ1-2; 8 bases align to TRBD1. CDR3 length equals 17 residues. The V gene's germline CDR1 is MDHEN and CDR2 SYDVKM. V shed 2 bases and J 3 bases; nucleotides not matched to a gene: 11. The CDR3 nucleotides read TGTGCCAGCAGTTTAACCTCCGGGACAGGCAGGGACTATGGCTACACCTTC. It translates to CASSLTSGTGRDYGYTF.

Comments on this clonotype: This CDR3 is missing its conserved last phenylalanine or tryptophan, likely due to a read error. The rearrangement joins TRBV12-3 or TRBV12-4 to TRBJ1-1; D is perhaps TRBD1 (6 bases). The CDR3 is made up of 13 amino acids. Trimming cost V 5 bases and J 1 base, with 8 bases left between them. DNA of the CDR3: TGTGCCAGCAGTCTGACAGGGAACACTGAAGCTTTCATT. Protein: CASSLTGNTEAFI.

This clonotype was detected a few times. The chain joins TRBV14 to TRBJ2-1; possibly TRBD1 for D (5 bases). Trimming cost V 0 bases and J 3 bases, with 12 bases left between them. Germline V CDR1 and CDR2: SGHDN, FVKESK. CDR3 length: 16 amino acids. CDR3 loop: CASSQEGRVLYNEQFF. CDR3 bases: TGTGCCAGCAGCCAAGAAGGCAGGGTCCTCTACAATGAGCAGTTCTTC. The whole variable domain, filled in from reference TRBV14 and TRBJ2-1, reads EAGVTQFPSHSVIEKGQTVTLRCDPISGHDNLYWYRRVMGKEIKFLLHFVKESKQDESGMPNNRFLAERTGGTYSTLKVQPAELEDSGVYFCASSQEGRVLYNEQFFGPGTRLTVL.

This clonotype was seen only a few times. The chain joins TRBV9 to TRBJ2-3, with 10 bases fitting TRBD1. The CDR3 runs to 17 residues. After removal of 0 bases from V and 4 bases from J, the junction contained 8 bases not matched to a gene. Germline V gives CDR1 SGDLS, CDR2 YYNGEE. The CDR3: CASSVATPGTGADTQYF. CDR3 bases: TGTGCCAGCAGCGTAGCTACCCCCGGGACAGGGGCAGATACGCAGTATTTT.

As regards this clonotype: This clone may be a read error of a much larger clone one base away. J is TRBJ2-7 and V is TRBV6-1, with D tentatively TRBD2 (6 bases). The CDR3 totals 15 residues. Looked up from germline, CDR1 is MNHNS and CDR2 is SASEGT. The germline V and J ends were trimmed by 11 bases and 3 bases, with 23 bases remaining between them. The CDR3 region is CAGITNWDCSYEQYF. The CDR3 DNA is TGTGCCGGCATCACCAATTGGGACTGCAGCTACGAGCAGTACTTC.

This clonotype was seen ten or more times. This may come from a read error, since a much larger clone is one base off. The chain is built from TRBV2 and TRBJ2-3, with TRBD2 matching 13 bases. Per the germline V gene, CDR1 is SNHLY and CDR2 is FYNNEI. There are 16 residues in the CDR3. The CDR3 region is CAGSELAGGGTDTQYF. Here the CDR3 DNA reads TGTGCCGGCAGTGAACTAGCGGGAGGGGGCACAGATACGCAGTATTTT.

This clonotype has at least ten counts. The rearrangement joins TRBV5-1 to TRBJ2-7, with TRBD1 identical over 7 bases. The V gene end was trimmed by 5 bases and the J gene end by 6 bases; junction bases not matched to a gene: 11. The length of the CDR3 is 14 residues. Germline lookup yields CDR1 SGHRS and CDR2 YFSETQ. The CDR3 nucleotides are TGCGCCAGCAGATGGACCCGGGACAGTCTCGAGCAGTACTTC. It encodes CASRWTRDSLEQYF.

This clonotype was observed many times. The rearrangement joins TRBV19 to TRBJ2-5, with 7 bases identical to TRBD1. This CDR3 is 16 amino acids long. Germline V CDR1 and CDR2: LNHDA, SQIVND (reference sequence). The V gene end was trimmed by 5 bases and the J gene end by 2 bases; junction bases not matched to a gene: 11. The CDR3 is CASSPMGQKMQETQYF. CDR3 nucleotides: TGTGCCAGTAGTCCGATGGGACAGAAGATGCAAGAGACCCAGTACTTC. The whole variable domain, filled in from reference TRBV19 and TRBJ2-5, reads DGGITQSPKYLFRKEGQNVTLSCEQNLNHDAMYWYRQDPGQGLRLIYYSQIVNDFQKGDIAEGYSVSREKKESFPLTVTSAQKNPTAFYLCASSPMGQKMQETQYFGPGTRLLVL.

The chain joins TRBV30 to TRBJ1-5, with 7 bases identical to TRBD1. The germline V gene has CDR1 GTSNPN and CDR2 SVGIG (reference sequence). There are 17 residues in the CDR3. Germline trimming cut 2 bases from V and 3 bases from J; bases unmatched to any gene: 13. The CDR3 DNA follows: TGTGCCTGGAGTCATGGCAGGGGGGCCGATGTCAATCAGCCCCAGCATTTT. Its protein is CAWSHGRGADVNQPQHF.

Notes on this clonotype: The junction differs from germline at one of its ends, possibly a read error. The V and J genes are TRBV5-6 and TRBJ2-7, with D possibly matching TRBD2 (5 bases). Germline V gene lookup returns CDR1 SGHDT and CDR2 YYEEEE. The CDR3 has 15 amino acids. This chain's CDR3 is CASNLSGSSAYEQYF. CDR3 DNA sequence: TGTGCCAGCAACTTGAGCGGCAGTAGTGCCTACGAGCAGTACTTC.

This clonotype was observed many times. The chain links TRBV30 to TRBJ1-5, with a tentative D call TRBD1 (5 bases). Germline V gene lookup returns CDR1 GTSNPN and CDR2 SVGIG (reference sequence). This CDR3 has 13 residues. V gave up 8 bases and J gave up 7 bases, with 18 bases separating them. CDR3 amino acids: CAPKGAQIQPQHF. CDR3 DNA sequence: TGTGCCCCAAAAGGGGCTCAGATCCAGCCCCAGCATTTT.

The CDR3 nucleotides are TGTGCCAGCAGCCCCCGGACTAGCGGGAGATCGTCCTACAATGAGCAGTTCTTC. Translation gives CASSPRTSGRSSYNEQFF. The J gene is TRBJ2-1, the V gene TRBV3-1, with 13 bases identical to TRBD2. CDR1 and CDR2 from the germline V gene are LGHDT and YNNKEL (reference sequence). Trimming removed 4 bases from V and 1 base from J; junction bases left unmatched: 7. This CDR3 is built from 18 residues.

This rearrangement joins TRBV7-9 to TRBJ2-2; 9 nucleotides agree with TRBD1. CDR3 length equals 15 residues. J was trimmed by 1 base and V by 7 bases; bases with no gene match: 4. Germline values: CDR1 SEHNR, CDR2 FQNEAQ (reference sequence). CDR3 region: CASTKGQGNTGELFF. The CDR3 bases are TGTGCCAGCACCAAGGGACAGGGGAACACCGGGGAGCTGTTTTTT.

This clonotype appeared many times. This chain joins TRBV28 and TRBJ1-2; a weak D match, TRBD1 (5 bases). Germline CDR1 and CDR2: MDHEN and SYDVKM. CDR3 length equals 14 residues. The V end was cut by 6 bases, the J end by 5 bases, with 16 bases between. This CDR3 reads CASRPRGGGYGYTF. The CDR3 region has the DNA TGTGCCAGCAGACCCCGCGGGGGGGGATATGGCTACACCTTC.